Following are 13 T cell receptor beta chains from one sample sequenced in a study of spatial heterogeneity in lung cancer (dated by TCRdb to between 2018 and 2021). Broader findings and caveats from the paper: A correlation was observed between the number of expanded intratumoral alpha and beta TCRs and the tumor nonsynonymous mutation count.

No antigen has been assigned to these receptors. The library relied on 5' RACE. For sequencing, a NextSeq 500 was employed. The public reads were quality trimmed at Q25 with fastp and then assembled into clones with MiXCR by TCRdb, keeping productive beta chains. Rows with one shared CDR3 protein collapse into an entry with the most common genes and DNA. For this sample the table gives about 9,800 distinct CDR3 sequences, of which around half were detected only once. In total, the top ten clones hold 25% to 30% of the sample. The time point tag for this specimen amounts to: sample taken at primary tumor resection. The material sequenced was lung tumor tissue, taken at surgery. These receptors were collected from a female donor with early-stage non-small cell lung cancer.

This chain connects TRBV12-3 or TRBV12-4 to TRBJ1-5; D possibly corresponds to TRBD1 (5 bases). The CDR3 is 14 residues long. V lost 2 bases and J 7 bases, leaving 12 bases between the germline ends. The CDR3 DNA follows: TGTGCCAGCAGTTTATGGGGCTTGGGGCAGCCCCAGCATTTT. The encoded protein is CASSLWGLGQPQHF.

The J gene is TRBJ2-5, the V gene TRBV27; D tentatively reads TRBD1 or TRBD2 (5 bases each). The CDR3 is 14 amino acids. V shed 6 bases and J shed 1 base, with 12 bases lying between them. Germline-derived CDR1 and CDR2 are MNHEY and SMNVEV (reference sequence). This CDR3 reads CASSPGTTQETQYF. The DNA of the CDR3 is TGTGCCAGCAGCCCCGGGACCACCCAAGAGACCCAGTACTTC.

The J gene is TRBJ2-7, the V gene TRBV7-9; 7 bases are shared with TRBD2. Germline CDR1 SEHNR, CDR2 FQNEAQ (reference sequence). V trimming: 11 bases; J trimming: 4 bases; junction bases outside the gene matches: 35. The CDR3 is made up of 21 amino acids. The CDR3, as DNA: TGTGCCTTCCCCGAGGGAGGGAGGATAGAGGCCCGCATCTCGCGAATATACGAGCAGTACTTC. Residues: CAFPEGGRIEARISRIYEQYF.

The V and J genes are TRBV3-1 and TRBJ2-5; no firm D call. CDR1 and CDR2 (germline): LGHDT, YNNKEL (reference sequence). The CDR3 is 14 residues long. V was clipped by 0 bases and J by 5 bases, with 10 bases between them. CDR3 sequence: CASSQDLPSETQYF. The CDR3 DNA reads TGTGCCAGCAGCCAAGATCTCCCTTCTGAGACCCAGTACTTC.

This clonotype has only a few counts. V usage is TRBV20-1 and J usage is TRBJ2-3; no definite D call. V lost 3 bases and J 1 base, leaving 8 bases between the germline ends. This CDR3 comprises 13 residues. Germline CDR1 and CDR2: DFQATT and SNEGSKA (reference sequence). CDR3 amino acids: CSARSYRTDTQYF. CDR3 in DNA: TGCAGTGCTAGGAGCTATCGCACAGATACGCAGTATTTT.

The V gene is TRBV5-1, the J gene TRBJ2-1, with TRBD2 as a possible D gene (6 bases). Looked up from germline, CDR1 is SGHRS and CDR2 is YFSETQ. The CDR3 runs to 14 residues. The V and J ends lost 2 bases and 5 bases respectively, with 11 bases between them. The CDR3 sequence is CASSLPGTDNEQFF. In DNA, the CDR3 is TGCGCCAGCAGCTTACCCGGGACTGACAATGAGCAGTTCTTC.

The chain carries TRBV5-1 and TRBJ2-3; D is possibly TRBD1 or TRBD2 (6 bases each). CDR1 and CDR2 (germline): SGHRS, YFSETQ. The CDR3 is 15 residues long. V lost 1 base and J 3 bases, leaving 12 bases between the germline ends. CDR3 sequence: CASSLIGGGTDTQYF. The CDR3 DNA sequence: TGCGCCAGCAGCTTGATTGGAGGGGGAACAGATACGCAGTATTTT.

This clonotype was detected a few times. The V gene is TRBV12-3 or TRBV12-4, the J gene TRBJ2-3, with D maybe TRBD2 (5 bases). This CDR3 contains 12 residues. V was shortened by 2 bases and J by 8 bases, with 8 bases between the two germline ends. The CDR3 loop is CASSLTSATQYF. The CDR3, as DNA: TGTGCCAGCAGTTTAACTAGTGCTACGCAGTATTTT.

The chain uses TRBV20-1 and TRBJ1-2; D is perhaps TRBD1 (5 bases). V dropped 3 bases and J dropped 8 bases, with 10 bases sitting between them. The CDR3 is 11 amino acids. Germline V gene lookup returns CDR1 DFQATT and CDR2 SNEGSKA (reference sequence). CDR3 sequence (DNA): TGCAGTGCTAGCGTCGGGGGAGGCTACACCTTC. It yields the protein CSASVGGGYTF.

The chain has TRBV12-3 or TRBV12-4 and TRBJ1-4, with D uncertain. The CDR3 has 13 amino acids. V was cut by 8 bases and J by 4 bases, with 11 bases left in between. The CDR3 bases are TGTGCCAGCCTCAGAGGCGGTAATGAAAAACTGTTTTTT. Translation gives CASLRGGNEKLFF.

The chain is built from TRBV28 and TRBJ1-3; D is unclear. The V gene lost 5 bases and the J gene lost 4 bases, with 12 bases spanning the gap. This CDR3 has 14 amino acids. Germline V gene lookup returns CDR1 MDHEN and CDR2 SYDVKM. The CDR3 spells CASSPPDLGNTIYF. DNA of the CDR3: TGTGCCAGCAGTCCGCCGGACCTCGGAAACACCATATATTTT.

CDR3 nucleotides: TGTGCCAGCAGCCGCGTCGGGACAGGGAGGAACACCGGGGAGCTGTTTTTT. Translated, it gives CASSRVGTGRNTGELFF. J is TRBJ2-2 and V is TRBV7-8; 9 nucleotides match TRBD1. Germline V gene data show CDR1 as SGHVS and CDR2 as FQNEAQ. This CDR3 spans 17 amino acids. The J segment lost 1 base and the V segment lost 5 bases, leaving 8 bases of the junction unmatched.

The chain combines TRBV28 with TRBJ2-7; D remains ambiguous. CDR1 is MDHEN, CDR2 SYDVKM, per germline. V shed 1 base and J shed 0 bases, with 10 bases lying between them. The CDR3 sequence is 15 residues long. This CDR3 is CASSLSAAYSYEQYF. In DNA form, the CDR3 reads TGTGCCAGCAGTTTATCTGCAGCCTACTCCTACGAGCAGTACTTC.